Listed below are T cell receptor beta chains from one sample, sequenced in a study of metastatic and nonmetastatic thyroid tumors. TCRdb re-analyzed the PCR reads using MiXCR. The sample consists of about 32,000 clones, roughly 25% of them appearing once. Sample: blood. Source of these receptors: a female donor with papillary thyroid cancer or a benign thyroid nodule (not recorded which). Some clones in this sample may be carry-over from other donors' samples. Both conserved end residues are part of each CDR3. A D gene is named only where the DNA matches it firmly. The size of a clone is reported for some rows only, either as once, few or many, or as a class for expanded clones.

V gene: TRBV19; clone size: many; J gene: TRBJ2-3; D gene: -; CDR3 DNA: TGTGCCAGTAGTATGAGATGGGACAGCACAGATACGCAGTATTTT; CDR3 protein: CASSMRWDSTDTQYF
V gene: TRBV4-1; clone size: -; J gene: TRBJ2-3; D gene: -; CDR3 DNA: TGCGCCAGCAGGGTCGAGGGAACGCAGTATTTT; CDR3 protein: CASRVEGTQYF
V gene: TRBV6-1; clone size: many; J gene: TRBJ1-1; D gene: -; CDR3 DNA: TGTGCCAGCAGTTCGAGTTTGAAGCTTGTCTTT; CDR3 protein: CASSSSLKLVF
V gene: TRBV28; clone size: many; J gene: TRBJ1-4; D gene: -; CDR3 DNA: TGTGCCAGCAGTTATCAAAGGTTCATTAATGAAAAACTGTTTTTT; CDR3 protein: CASSYQRFINEKLFF
V gene: TRBV6-1; clone size: -; J gene: TRBJ2-1; D gene: TRBD1; CDR3 DNA: TGTGCCAGCAGTGAAGAGGGACAGGGTTCCAATGCGCAGTTCTTC; CDR3 protein: CASSEEGQGSNAQFF
V gene: TRBV12-3/TRBV12-4; clone size: -; J gene: TRBJ2-1; D gene: TRBD2; CDR3 DNA: TGTGCCAGCCGAGCGGGAGGGCCGTTCCACAATGAGCAGTTCTTC; CDR3 protein: CASRAGGPFHNEQFF
V gene: TRBV25-1; clone size: many; J gene: TRBJ1-2; D gene: -; CDR3 DNA: TGTGCCAGCAGTGAAATCCTATTCTATGGCTACACCTTC; CDR3 protein: CASSEILFYGYTF
V gene: TRBV28; clone size: many; J gene: TRBJ1-5; D gene: -; CDR3 DNA: TGTGCCAGCAGCCAAGCCCACAAGGGGAATCAGCCCCAGCATTTT; CDR3 protein: CASSQAHKGNQPQHF
V gene: TRBV19; clone size: few; J gene: TRBJ1-5; D gene: -; CDR3 DNA: TGTGCCAGTACCCTATGGGGCAATCAGCCCCAGCATTTT; CDR3 protein: CASTLWGNQPQHF
V gene: TRBV7-9; clone size: many; J gene: TRBJ2-7; D gene: -; CDR3 DNA: TGTGCCAGCAGCGACGACCGGGTGGAGCAGTACTTC; CDR3 protein: CASSDDRVEQYF
V gene: TRBV6-1; clone size: few; J gene: TRBJ2-3; D gene: TRBD2; CDR3 DNA: TGTGCCAGCAGTTCGGGACTAGCGGGAACCACAGATACGCAGTATTTT; CDR3 protein: CASSSGLAGTTDTQYF
V gene: TRBV6-5; clone size: -; J gene: TRBJ1-5; D gene: -; CDR3 DNA: TGTGCCAGCAGTTATACTTCTCATCAGCCCCAGCATTTT; CDR3 protein: CASSYTSHQPQHF
V gene: TRBV7-2; clone size: many; J gene: TRBJ2-7; D gene: TRBD1; CDR3 DNA: TGTGCCAGCAGCTTTTCAGGGGGCGCCGACGAGCAGTACTTC; CDR3 protein: CASSFSGGADEQYF
V gene: TRBV5-1; clone size: -; J gene: TRBJ1-1; D gene: -; CDR3 DNA: TGCGCCAGCAGCCCTGATAATTCAGAGGCTGCTTTCTTT; CDR3 protein: CASSPDNSEAAFF
V gene: TRBV9; clone size: once; J gene: TRBJ2-1; D gene: -; CDR3 DNA: TGTGCCAGCAGCGTACAGGGTCAAAACTACAATGAGCAGTTCTTC; CDR3 protein: CASSVQGQNYNEQFF
V gene: TRBV12-5; clone size: -; J gene: TRBJ1-5; D gene: -; CDR3 DNA: TGTGCCAGTGGCCAGAATAGCAATCAGCCCCAGCATTTT; CDR3 protein: CASGQNSNQPQHF
V gene: TRBV6-5; clone size: many; J gene: TRBJ1-3; D gene: -; CDR3 DNA: TGTGCCAGCAGTTACTCAGGGGCGGCCCGCTCTGGAAACACCATATATTTT; CDR3 protein: CASSYSGAARSGNTIYF
V gene: TRBV7-2; clone size: -; J gene: TRBJ2-5; D gene: -; CDR3 DNA: TGTGCCAGCAGCTCCGGACTTTTAAGGGAGACCCAGTACTTC; CDR3 protein: CASSSGLLRETQYF
V gene: TRBV18; clone size: many; J gene: TRBJ2-1; D gene: TRBD1; CDR3 DNA: TGTGCCAGCTCACCTTCCGGGACAGCAAACAATGAGCAGTTCTTC; CDR3 protein: CASSPSGTANNEQFF
V gene: TRBV15; clone size: many; J gene: TRBJ2-2; D gene: -; CDR3 DNA: TGTGCCGCCACTAGCTCCCCGAACACCGGGGAGCTGTTTTTT; CDR3 protein: CAATSSPNTGELFF
V gene: TRBV2; clone size: -; J gene: TRBJ1-2; D gene: -; CDR3 DNA: TGTGACCGCAGTGAAGAAGGAGGGAGTGGCTACACCTTC; CDR3 protein: CDRSEEGGSGYTF
V gene: TRBV11-2; clone size: many; J gene: TRBJ2-1; D gene: TRBD1; CDR3 DNA: TGTGCCAGCAGCCCTAGGGGTGGACAGGGGGTCGGCAATGAGCAGTTCTTC; CDR3 protein: CASSPRGGQGVGNEQFF
V gene: TRBV10-3; clone size: many; J gene: TRBJ1-3; D gene: -; CDR3 DNA: TGTGCCATCAGAGGGTTGGGGACTTCCTCTGGAAACACCATATATTTT; CDR3 protein: CAIRGLGTSSGNTIYF
V gene: TRBV9; clone size: many; J gene: TRBJ2-1; D gene: -; CDR3 DNA: TGTGCCAGCAGCGTAGAGAGTTTCTCCTACAATGAGCAGTTCTTC; CDR3 protein: CASSVESFSYNEQFF
V gene: TRBV20-1; clone size: few; J gene: TRBJ1-2; D gene: -; CDR3 DNA: TGCAGTGCTAGCCAGGGCCCTAACTATGGCTACACCTTC; CDR3 protein: CSASQGPNYGYTF
V gene: TRBV5-5; clone size: -; J gene: TRBJ1-2; D gene: -; CDR3 DNA: TGTGGCAGCAGCTTGGTGGCGTCAGGCGAGAATGTCTACACCTTC; CDR3 protein: CGSSLVASGENVYTF
V gene: TRBV4-1; clone size: many; J gene: TRBJ1-4; D gene: -; CDR3 DNA: TGCGCCAGCAGCCAAGATCAGGGTCGGGAAAAACTGTTTTTT; CDR3 protein: CASSQDQGREKLFF
V gene: TRBV6-1; clone size: few; J gene: TRBJ1-1; D gene: -; CDR3 DNA: TGTGCCAGTACGGGACCTAGAGCCGCTGAAGCTTTCTTT; CDR3 protein: CASTGPRAAEAFF
V gene: TRBV11-3; clone size: -; J gene: TRBJ2-1; D gene: -; CDR3 DNA: TGTGCCAGCAGCCCGACAGGATCGCCTGCTGAGCAGTTCTTC; CDR3 protein: CASSPTGSPAEQFF
V gene: TRBV9; clone size: -; J gene: TRBJ2-3; D gene: -; CDR3 DNA: TGTGCCAGCACACGTCACTCTAGCACAGATACGCAGTATTTT; CDR3 protein: CASTRHSSTDTQYF
V gene: TRBV9; clone size: -; J gene: TRBJ2-7; D gene: -; CDR3 DNA: TGTGCCAGTAGCGTAGAAGAGGTGTTGGCACACGAGCAGTACTTC; CDR3 protein: CASSVEEVLAHEQYF
V gene: TRBV18; clone size: many; J gene: TRBJ1-2; D gene: -; CDR3 DNA: TGTGCCAGCTCACCACCCTCAATAGGAGCTAACTATGGCTACACCTTC; CDR3 protein: CASSPPSIGANYGYTF
V gene: TRBV11-1; clone size: -; J gene: TRBJ1-2; D gene: TRBD1; CDR3 DNA: TGTGCCAGCAGCTTCGGAGCAAGGACAGGGACTAACTATGGCTACACCTTC; CDR3 protein: CASSFGARTGTNYGYTF
V gene: TRBV7-6; clone size: -; J gene: TRBJ2-6; D gene: TRBD2; CDR3 DNA: TGTGCCAGCAGCCGCAGACTAGCGGGAGTTGGAGGTTTTGTGGCCAACGTGCTGACTTTC; CDR3 protein: CASSRRLAGVGGFVANVLTF
V gene: TRBV12-3/TRBV12-4; clone size: few; J gene: TRBJ2-6; D gene: TRBD1; CDR3 DNA: TGTGCCAGCCGGGACAGGGTATATGGGGCCAACGTCCTGACTTTC; CDR3 protein: CASRDRVYGANVLTF
V gene: TRBV30; clone size: many; J gene: TRBJ2-5; D gene: -; CDR3 DNA: TGTGCCTGCAAAACAGGGTGGGAGACCCAGTACTTC; CDR3 protein: CACKTGWETQYF
V gene: TRBV11-2; clone size: -; J gene: TRBJ1-2; D gene: TRBD1; CDR3 DNA: TGTGCCAGCAGCTGGGGTTCAGGACAGGGGACCCTCGGAACCTTC; CDR3 protein: CASSWGSGQGTLGTF
V gene: TRBV5-1; clone size: medium-sized; J gene: TRBJ2-1; D gene: -; CDR3 DNA: TGCGCCAGCAGCTTGGGTTCAGGGCCCTACAATGAGCAGTTCTTC; CDR3 protein: CASSLGSGPYNEQFF
V gene: TRBV7-2; clone size: few; J gene: TRBJ2-1; D gene: TRBD1; CDR3 DNA: TGTGCCAGCAGCTTAGCCGGGACAGGGGGCCAGGGGGAGCAGTTCTTC; CDR3 protein: CASSLAGTGGQGEQFF
V gene: TRBV15; clone size: many; J gene: TRBJ1-2; D gene: -; CDR3 DNA: TGTGCCACCAGCAGAGATTATTCGCCCCAGGGCGGCTATGGCTACACCTTC; CDR3 protein: CATSRDYSPQGGYGYTF
V gene: TRBV5-1; clone size: medium-sized; J gene: TRBJ1-6; D gene: -; CDR3 DNA: TGCGCCAGCAGCTTGGAGGGATACGATTCACCCCTCCACTTT; CDR3 protein: CASSLEGYDSPLHF
V gene: TRBV11-3; clone size: -; J gene: TRBJ1-1; D gene: -; CDR3 DNA: TGTGCCAGCAGCTTAGTGGCCAACACTGAAGCTTTCTTT; CDR3 protein: CASSLVANTEAFF
V gene: TRBV4-3; clone size: many; J gene: TRBJ1-6; D gene: -; CDR3 DNA: TGCGCCAGCAGCCAAGAAGAGGGGCGTTCACCCCTCCACTTT; CDR3 protein: CASSQEEGRSPLHF
V gene: TRBV2; clone size: -; J gene: TRBJ1-2; D gene: -; CDR3 DNA: TGTGCCAGCACCTACGAAGGATCTGGCTACAAATTC; CDR3 protein: CASTYEGSGYKF
V gene: TRBV24-1; clone size: -; J gene: TRBJ1-5; D gene: -; CDR3 DNA: TGTGCCACCAGTGCGGCGGGAAGCCAGCCCCAGCATTTT; CDR3 protein: CATSAAGSQPQHF
V gene: TRBV19; clone size: few; J gene: TRBJ1-3; D gene: TRBD1; CDR3 DNA: TGTGCCAGTAGGGACAGGGGGAACTCTGGAAACACCATATATTTT; CDR3 protein: CASRDRGNSGNTIYF
V gene: TRBV27; clone size: many; J gene: TRBJ1-1; D gene: -; CDR3 DNA: TGTGCCAGCAGTTTATGGGCAGGGGAGATTGAAGCTTTCTTT; CDR3 protein: CASSLWAGEIEAFF
V gene: TRBV12-3/TRBV12-4; clone size: many; J gene: TRBJ2-2; D gene: TRBD2; CDR3 DNA: TGTGCCAGCAGTTTACTAGCGGGACACGGGGAGCTGTTTTTT; CDR3 protein: CASSLLAGHGELFF
V gene: TRBV11-1; clone size: many; J gene: TRBJ1-1; D gene: -; CDR3 DNA: TGTGCCAGCAGCTTAGATATGGGATTTGCGAACACTGAAGCTTTCTTT; CDR3 protein: CASSLDMGFANTEAFF
V gene: TRBV30; clone size: -; J gene: TRBJ1-2; D gene: TRBD1; CDR3 DNA: TGTGCCTGGGACGACAGGGGGTATGGGGGCTACACCTTC; CDR3 protein: CAWDDRGYGGYTF
V gene: TRBV28; clone size: few; J gene: TRBJ2-1; D gene: -; CDR3 DNA: TGTGCCAGTTTGCGGTCCAACTCCCATAATGAGCAGTTCTTC; CDR3 protein: CASLRSNSHNEQFF